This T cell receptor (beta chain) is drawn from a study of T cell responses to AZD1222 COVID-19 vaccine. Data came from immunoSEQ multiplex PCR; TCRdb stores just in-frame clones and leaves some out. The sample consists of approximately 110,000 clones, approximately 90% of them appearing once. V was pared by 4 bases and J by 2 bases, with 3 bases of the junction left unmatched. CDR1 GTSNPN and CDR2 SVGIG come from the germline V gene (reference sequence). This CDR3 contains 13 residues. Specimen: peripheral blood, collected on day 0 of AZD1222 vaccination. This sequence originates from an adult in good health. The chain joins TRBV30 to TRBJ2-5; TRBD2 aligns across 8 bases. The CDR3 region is CAWKTSGQETQYF. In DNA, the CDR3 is TGTGCCTGGAAAACTAGCGGACAAGAGACCCAGTACTTC.